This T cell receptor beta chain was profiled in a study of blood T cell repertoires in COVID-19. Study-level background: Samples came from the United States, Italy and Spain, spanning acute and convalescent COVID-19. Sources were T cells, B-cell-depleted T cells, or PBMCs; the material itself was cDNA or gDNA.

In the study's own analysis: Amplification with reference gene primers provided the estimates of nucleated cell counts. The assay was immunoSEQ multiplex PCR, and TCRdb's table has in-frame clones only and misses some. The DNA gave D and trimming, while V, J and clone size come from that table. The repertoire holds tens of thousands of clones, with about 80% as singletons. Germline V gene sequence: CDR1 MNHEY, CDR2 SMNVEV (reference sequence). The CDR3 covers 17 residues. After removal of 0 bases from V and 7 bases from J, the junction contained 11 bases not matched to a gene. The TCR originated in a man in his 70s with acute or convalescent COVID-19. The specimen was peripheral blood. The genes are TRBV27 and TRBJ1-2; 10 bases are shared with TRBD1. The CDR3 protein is CASSLSKWTGGRFGYTF. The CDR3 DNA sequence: TGTGCCAGCAGTTTATCCAAATGGACAGGGGGGAGATTTGGCTACACCTTC.